This T cell receptor beta chain was documented in a study of vaccination and CD4 T cells after COVID-19. As for the study in general: Diagnosis preceded the drawing of post-COVID samples by a median approximately 110 days (range 35 to 161). Study-level findings and limits: A median of around 86% of reactive clones, in convalescent patients, became evident only post-vaccination. Analysis of convalescent patients found that 304 of 307 vaccine-specific clones were spike mono-reactive.

Cultured CD4+ T cells had their DNA profiled by the Oncomine TCR Beta short-read assay. From the PCR reads, TCRdb called clonotypes with MiXCR, one entry per CDR3 protein. The data contain some 20,000 distinct CDR3 sequences, approximately 33% of them singletons. Treatment reported: approximately nine-day PBMC culture with coronavirus spike peptide pools or control peptides (ViraFEST assay). Days 3 and 7 were when half the medium was replaced with fresh IL-2 medium. CDR1 is SGHTA and CDR2 is FQGNSA in the germline V gene. V lost 5 bases to trimming and J lost 0 bases, with 11 bases between them. This CDR3 has 15 residues. With regard to this clonotype: The antigen is not known.

The chain joins TRBV7-2 to TRBJ2-1; D may be TRBD2 (5 bases). The sequencing sample was made of cultured CD4+ T cells from blood. This clonotype was sampled from a human donor with COVID-19. In nucleotides, the CDR3 is TGTGCCAGCAGCCGCGGGTGGAGCTCCTACAATGAGCAGTTCTTC. It specifies CASSRGWSSYNEQFF.